This T cell receptor beta chain was captured in a study of blood T cells in healthy people across ages. This CDR3 has 15 amino acids. Trimming stripped 0 bases from V and 11 bases from J, with 20 bases between. The germline CDR1 and CDR2 sequences are DFQATT and SNEGSKA (reference sequence). The use of a sample-barcoded 5' primer and a J-beta primer mix characterized a second PCR of about 6 to 12 cycles. TCRdb passed the 5' RACE reads through MiXCR, listing each CDR3 protein once. The table shows about 670,000 distinct CDR3 sequences, with 40% to 50% occurring only once. The chain carries TRBV20-1 and TRBJ2-1; D call uncertain. Sample: blood. The TCR was taken from an elderly man in good health. In nucleotides, the CDR3 is TGCAGTGCTAGAGATCCCAAAACCGCTAATGGGCAGCAGTTCTTC. It yields the protein CSARDPKTANGQQFF.